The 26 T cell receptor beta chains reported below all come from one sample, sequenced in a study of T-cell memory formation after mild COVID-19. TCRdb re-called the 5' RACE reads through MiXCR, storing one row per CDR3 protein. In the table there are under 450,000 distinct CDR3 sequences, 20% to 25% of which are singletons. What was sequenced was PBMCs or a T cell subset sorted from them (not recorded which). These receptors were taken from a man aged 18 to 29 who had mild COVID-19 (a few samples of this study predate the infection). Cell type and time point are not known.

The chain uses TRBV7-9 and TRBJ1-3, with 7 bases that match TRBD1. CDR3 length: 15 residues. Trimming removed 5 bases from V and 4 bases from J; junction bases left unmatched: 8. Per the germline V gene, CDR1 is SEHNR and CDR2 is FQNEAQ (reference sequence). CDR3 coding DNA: TGTGCCAGCAGCCCAGCGGGACAGTCAGGAAACACCATATATTTT. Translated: CASSPAGQSGNTIYF.

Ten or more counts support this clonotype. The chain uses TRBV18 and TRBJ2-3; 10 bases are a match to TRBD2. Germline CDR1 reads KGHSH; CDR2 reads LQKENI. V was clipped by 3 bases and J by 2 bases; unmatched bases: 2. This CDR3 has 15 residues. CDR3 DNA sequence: TGTGCCAGCTCACCCACTAGCGGGGCCACAGATACGCAGTATTTT. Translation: CASSPTSGATDTQYF. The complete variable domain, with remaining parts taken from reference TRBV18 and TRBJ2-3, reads NAGVMQNPRHLVRRRGQEARLRCSPMKGHSHVYWYRQLPEEGLKFMVYLQKENIIDESGMPKERFSAEFPKEGPSILRIQQVVRGDSAAYFCASSPTSGATDTQYFGPGTRLTVL.

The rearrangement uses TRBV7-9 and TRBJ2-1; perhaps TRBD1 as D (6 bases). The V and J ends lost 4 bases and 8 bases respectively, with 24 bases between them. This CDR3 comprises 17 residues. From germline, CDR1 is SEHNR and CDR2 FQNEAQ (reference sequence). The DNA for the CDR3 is TGTGCCAGCAGCTCTAGCCCCTCCCCCACAGGGCCCCATGAGCAGTTCTTC. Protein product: CASSSSPSPTGPHEQFF.

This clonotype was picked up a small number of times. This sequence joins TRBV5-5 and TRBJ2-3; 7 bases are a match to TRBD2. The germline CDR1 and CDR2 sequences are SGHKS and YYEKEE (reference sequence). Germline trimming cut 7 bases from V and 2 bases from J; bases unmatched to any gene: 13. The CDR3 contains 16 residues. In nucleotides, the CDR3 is TGTGCCAGCTCTAAACCGGGACTAACTGACACAGATACGCAGTATTTT. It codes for CASSKPGLTDTDTQYF.

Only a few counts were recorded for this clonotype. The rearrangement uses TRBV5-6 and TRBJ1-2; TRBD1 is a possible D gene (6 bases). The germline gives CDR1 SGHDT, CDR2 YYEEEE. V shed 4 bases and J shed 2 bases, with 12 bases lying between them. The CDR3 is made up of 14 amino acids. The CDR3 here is CASSGGSWNYGYTF. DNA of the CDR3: TGTGCCAGCAGCGGGGGCAGTTGGAACTATGGCTACACCTTC.

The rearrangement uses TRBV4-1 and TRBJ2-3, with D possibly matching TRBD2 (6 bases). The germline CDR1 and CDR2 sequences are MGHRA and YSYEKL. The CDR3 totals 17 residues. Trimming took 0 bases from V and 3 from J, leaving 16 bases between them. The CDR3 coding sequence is TGCGCCAGCAGCCAAGAAAGAGCGAGCGGGCGGACAGATACGCAGTATTTT. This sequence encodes CASSQERASGRTDTQYF.

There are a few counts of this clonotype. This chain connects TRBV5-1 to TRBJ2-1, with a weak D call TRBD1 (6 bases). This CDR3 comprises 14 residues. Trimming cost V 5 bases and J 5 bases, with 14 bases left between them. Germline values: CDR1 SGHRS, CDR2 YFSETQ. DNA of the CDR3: TGCGCCAGCAGACCGACAGGTTCTCACAATGAGCAGTTCTTC. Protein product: CASRPTGSHNEQFF.

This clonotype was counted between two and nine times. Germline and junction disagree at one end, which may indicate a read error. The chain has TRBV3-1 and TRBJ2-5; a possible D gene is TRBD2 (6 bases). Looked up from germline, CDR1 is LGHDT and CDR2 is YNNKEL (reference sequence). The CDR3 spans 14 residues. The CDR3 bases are TGTGCCAGCAGCCAAGGCGGGACCGAAGAGACTCAGTACTTC. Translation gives CASSQGGTEETQYF.

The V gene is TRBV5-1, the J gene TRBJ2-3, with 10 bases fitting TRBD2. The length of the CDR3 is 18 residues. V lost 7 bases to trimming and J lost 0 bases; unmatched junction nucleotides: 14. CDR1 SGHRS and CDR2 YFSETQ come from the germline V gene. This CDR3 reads CASRLIAGGPVSTDTQYF. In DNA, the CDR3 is TGCGCCAGCCGGCTCATAGCGGGGGGTCCAGTCAGCACAGATACGCAGTATTTT.

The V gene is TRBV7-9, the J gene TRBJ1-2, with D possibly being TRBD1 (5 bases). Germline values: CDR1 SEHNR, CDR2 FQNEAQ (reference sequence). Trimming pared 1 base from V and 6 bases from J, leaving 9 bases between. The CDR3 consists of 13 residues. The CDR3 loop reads CASSLVGGDGYTF. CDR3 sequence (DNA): TGTGCCAGCAGCTTAGTGGGAGGGGATGGCTACACCTTC. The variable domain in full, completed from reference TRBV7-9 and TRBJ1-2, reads DTGVSQNPRHKITKRGQNVTFRCDPISEHNRLYWYRQTLGQGPEFLTYFQNEAQLEKSRLLSDRFSAERPKGSFSTLEIQRTEQGDSAMYLCASSLVGGDGYTFGSGTRLTVV.

CDR3 loop: CATTSRGGGGYTF. In DNA form, the CDR3 reads TGTGCCACCACCTCGAGGGGAGGTGGTGGCTACACCTTC. The V and J genes are TRBV24-1 and TRBJ1-2, with D possibly TRBD1 on 5 matching bases. V was trimmed by 8 bases and J by 7 bases, leaving 16 bases between them. The germline V gene encodes CDR1 KGHDR and CDR2 SFDVKD. The CDR3 loop spans 13 amino acids.

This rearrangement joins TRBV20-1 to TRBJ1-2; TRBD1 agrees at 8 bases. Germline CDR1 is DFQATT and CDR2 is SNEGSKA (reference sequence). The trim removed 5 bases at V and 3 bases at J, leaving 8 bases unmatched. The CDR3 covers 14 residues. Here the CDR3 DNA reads TGCAGTGCTTCACGACAGGGGATGGACTATGGCTACACCTTC. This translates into CSASRQGMDYGYTF.

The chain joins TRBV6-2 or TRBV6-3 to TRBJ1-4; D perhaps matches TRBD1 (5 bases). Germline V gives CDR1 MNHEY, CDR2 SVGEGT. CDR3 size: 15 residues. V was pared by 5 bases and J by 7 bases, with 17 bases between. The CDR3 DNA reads TGTGCCAGCAGTACGCCCGTGGGACTCTCTGAAAAACTGTTTTTT. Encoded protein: CASSTPVGLSEKLFF.

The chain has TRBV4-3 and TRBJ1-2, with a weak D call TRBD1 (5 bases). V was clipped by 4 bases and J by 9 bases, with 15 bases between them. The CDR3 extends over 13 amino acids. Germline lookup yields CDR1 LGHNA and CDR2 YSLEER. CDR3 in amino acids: CASSPRVEGSYTF. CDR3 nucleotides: TGCGCCAGCAGCCCTCGGGTTGAGGGGAGCTACACCTTC.

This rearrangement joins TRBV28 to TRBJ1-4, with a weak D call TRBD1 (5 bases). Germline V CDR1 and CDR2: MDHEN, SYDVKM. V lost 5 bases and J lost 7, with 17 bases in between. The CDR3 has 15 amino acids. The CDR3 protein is CASSTDSGLVEKLFF. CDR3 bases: TGTGCCAGCAGTACTGACAGTGGGCTGGTTGAAAAACTGTTTTTT.

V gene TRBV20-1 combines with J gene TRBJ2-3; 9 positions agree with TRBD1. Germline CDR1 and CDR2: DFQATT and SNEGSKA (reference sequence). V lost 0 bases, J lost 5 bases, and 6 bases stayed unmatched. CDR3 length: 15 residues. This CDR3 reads CSARDRQGVLDTQYF. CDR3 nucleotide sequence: TGCAGTGCTAGAGATCGACAGGGGGTGTTAGATACGCAGTATTTT.

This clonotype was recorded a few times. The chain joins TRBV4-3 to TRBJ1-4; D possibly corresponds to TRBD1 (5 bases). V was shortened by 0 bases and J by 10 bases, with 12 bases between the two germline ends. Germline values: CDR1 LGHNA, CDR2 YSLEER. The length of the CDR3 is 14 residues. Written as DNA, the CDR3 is TGCGCCAGCAGCCAAGATGGCGTCGGGGGAAAACTGTTTTTT. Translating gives CASSQDGVGGKLFF.

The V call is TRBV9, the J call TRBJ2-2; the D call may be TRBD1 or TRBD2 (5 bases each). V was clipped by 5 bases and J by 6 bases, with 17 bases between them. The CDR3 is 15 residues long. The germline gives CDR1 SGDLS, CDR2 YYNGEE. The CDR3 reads CASSGLRGLSGELFF. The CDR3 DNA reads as TGTGCCAGCAGTGGGTTACGGGGCTTATCCGGGGAGCTGTTTTTT.

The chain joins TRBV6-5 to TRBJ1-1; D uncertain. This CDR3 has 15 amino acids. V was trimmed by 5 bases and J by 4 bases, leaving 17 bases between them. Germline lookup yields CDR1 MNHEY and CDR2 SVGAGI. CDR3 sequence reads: CASSTDERAGTEAFF. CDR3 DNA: TGTGCCAGCAGTACCGACGAAAGGGCGGGCACTGAAGCTTTCTTT.

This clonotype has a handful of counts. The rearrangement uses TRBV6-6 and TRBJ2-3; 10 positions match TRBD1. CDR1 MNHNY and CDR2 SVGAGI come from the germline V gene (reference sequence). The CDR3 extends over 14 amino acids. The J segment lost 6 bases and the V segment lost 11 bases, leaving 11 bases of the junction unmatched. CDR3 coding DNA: TGTGCCGGCGCGAGGACAGGGGGAGCCGATACGCAGTATTTT. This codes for CAGARTGGADTQYF.

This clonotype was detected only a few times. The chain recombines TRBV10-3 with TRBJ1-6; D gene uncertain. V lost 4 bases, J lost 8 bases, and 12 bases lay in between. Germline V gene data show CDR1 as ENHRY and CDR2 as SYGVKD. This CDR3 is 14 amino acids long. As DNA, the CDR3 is TGTGCCATCAGTGTACAGATGGCGGATTCACCCCTCCACTTT. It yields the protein CAISVQMADSPLHF.

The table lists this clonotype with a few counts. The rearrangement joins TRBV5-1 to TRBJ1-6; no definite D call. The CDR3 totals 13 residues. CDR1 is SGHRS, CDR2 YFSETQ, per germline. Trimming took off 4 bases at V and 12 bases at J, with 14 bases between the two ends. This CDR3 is CASSQDRNQPLHF. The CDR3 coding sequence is TGCGCCAGCAGCCAAGACCGGAATCAACCCCTCCACTTT.

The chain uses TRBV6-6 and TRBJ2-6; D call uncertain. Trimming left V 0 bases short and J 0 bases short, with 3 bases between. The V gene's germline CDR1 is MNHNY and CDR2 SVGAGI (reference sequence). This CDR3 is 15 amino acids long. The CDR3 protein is CASSYSISGANVLTF. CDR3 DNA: TGTGCCAGCAGTTACTCTATCTCTGGGGCCAACGTCCTGACTTTC.

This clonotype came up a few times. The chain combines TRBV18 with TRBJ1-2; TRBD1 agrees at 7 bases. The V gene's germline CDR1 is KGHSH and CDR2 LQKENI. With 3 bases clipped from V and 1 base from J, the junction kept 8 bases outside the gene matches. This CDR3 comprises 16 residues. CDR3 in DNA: TGTGCCAGCTCACCGCTCCGGGACAGCGTTAACTATGGCTACACCTTC. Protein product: CASSPLRDSVNYGYTF.

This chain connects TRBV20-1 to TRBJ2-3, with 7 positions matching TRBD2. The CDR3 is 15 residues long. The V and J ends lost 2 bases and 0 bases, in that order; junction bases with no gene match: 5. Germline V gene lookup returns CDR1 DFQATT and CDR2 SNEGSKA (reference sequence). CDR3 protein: CSARSWRESTDTQYF. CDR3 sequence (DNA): TGCAGTGCTAGAAGCTGGCGGGAGAGCACAGATACGCAGTATTTT.

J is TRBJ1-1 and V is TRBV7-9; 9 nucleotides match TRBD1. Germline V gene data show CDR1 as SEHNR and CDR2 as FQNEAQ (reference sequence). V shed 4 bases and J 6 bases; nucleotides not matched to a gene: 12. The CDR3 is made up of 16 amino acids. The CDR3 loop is CASSWSTGGVRPEAFF. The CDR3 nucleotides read TGTGCCAGCAGCTGGTCAACAGGGGGCGTGAGGCCTGAAGCTTTCTTT.